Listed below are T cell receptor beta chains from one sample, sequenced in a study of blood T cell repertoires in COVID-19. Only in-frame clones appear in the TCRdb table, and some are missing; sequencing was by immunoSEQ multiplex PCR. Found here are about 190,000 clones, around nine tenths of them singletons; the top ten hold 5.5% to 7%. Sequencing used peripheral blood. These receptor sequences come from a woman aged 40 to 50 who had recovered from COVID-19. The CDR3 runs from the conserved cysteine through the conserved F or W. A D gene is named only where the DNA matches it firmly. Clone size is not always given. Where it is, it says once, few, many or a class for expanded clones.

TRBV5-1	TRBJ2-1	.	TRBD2	TGCGCCAGCAGCTTGGTGGCAGGCGGGGGCTCCTACAATGAGCAGTTCTTC	CASSLVAGGGSYNEQFF
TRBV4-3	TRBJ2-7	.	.	TGCGCCAGCAGCCAAGATCCCACAGGGAACTCCTACGAGCAGTACTTC	CASSQDPTGNSYEQYF
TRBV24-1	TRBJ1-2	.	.	TGTGCCACCAGTCGAGGAGGAGACTATGGCTACACCTTC	CATSRGGDYGYTF
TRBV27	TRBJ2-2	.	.	TGTGCCAGCAGTTTAACCGGCGGGGAGCTGTTTTTT	CASSLTGGELFF
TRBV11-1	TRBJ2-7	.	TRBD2	TGTGCCAGCAGCCCCGAGGGACTAGACGTCAGTGTGCAGTACTTC	CASSPEGLDVSVQYF
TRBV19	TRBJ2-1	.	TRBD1	TGTGCCAGTAGTATCTCGTCAGGGGGCAATGAGCAGTTCTTC	CASSISSGGNEQFF
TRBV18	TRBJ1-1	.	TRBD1	TGTGCCAGCTCACCGATAGAATTCGGGACAGGGGGCAGCGCTGAAGCTTTCTTT	CASSPIEFGTGGSAEAFF
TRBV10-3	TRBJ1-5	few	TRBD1	TGTGCCATCAGGGGGACAGGGGAGGATCAGCCCCAGCATTTT	CAIRGTGEDQPQHF
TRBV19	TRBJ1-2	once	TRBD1	TGTGCCACCCTTGACAGGGGCCACGGCTACACCTTC	CATLDRGHGYTF
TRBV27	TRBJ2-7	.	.	TGTGCCAGCAGTCCTATAAGCCTAGGGGGCGAGCAGTACTTC	CASSPISLGGEQYF
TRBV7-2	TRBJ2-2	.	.	TGTGCCAGCAGCCAGCAGGCCGGACAGAAGAACACCGGGGAGCTGTTTTTT	CASSQQAGQKNTGELFF
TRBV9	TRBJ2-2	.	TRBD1	TGTGCCAGCAGCCCCGGGGGACAGGGAGGCACCGGGGAGCTGTTTTTT	CASSPGGQGGTGELFF
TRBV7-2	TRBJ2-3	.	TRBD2	TGTGCCAGCAGTAGAGCGGGAGGGACAGATACGCAGTATTTT	CASSRAGGTDTQYF
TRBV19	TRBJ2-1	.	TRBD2	TGTGCCAGTAAGACTAGCGGGGGCCTCGCCTACAATGAGCAGTTCTTC	CASKTSGGLAYNEQFF
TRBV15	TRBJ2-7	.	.	TGTGCCACCAGCAGAGATGGAGGGGATACTCTCTACGAGCAGTACTTC	CATSRDGGDTLYEQYF
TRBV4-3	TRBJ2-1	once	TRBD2	TGCGCCAGCAGCCAAGGGCGGGGGGAATTCAATGAGCAGTTCTTC	CASSQGRGEFNEQFF
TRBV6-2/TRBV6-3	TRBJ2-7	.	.	TGTGCCAGCAGTTACTCCCCGGGGGAGCAGTACTTC	CASSYSPGEQYF
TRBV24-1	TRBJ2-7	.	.	TGTGCCACCAGTGACACCGGGACATCGCGGTACTTC	CATSDTGTSRYF
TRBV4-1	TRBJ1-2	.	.	TGCGCCAGCAGCCAAGATAAGTGGGCAGGTACTAACTATGGCTACACCTTC	CASSQDKWAGTNYGYTF
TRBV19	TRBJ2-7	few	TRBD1	TGTGCCTGTTCCGGGACAGGGGGGTACGAGCAGTACTTC	CACSGTGGYEQYF
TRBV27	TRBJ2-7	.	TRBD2	TGTGCCAGCAGTTTAGGGGGGGTATACTCTGGCGAGCAGTACTTC	CASSLGGVYSGEQYF
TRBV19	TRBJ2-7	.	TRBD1	TGTGCCAGTAGGCCCCTCGGGACAGGGGACCTCATGGAGCAGTACTTC	CASRPLGTGDLMEQYF
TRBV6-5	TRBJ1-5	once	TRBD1	TGTGCCAGCAGGGGACAGGGAAAAAATCAGCCCCAGCATTTT	CASRGQGKNQPQHF
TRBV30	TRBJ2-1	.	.	TGTGCCTGGAGTGTGGGCTCCGGCTACAATGAGCAGTTCTTC	CAWSVGSGYNEQFF
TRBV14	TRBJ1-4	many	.	TGTGCCAGCAGCCAAGATTACCAGGGTTATGCAACTAATGAAAAACTGTTTTTT	CASSQDYQGYATNEKLFF
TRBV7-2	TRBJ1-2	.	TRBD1	TGTGCCAGCAGCTCAGACAGGGTTGAGGGCTACACCTTC	CASSSDRVEGYTF
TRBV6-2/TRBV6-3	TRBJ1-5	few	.	TGTGCCAGCAGCGTCGAGGTGACCCCGGCGCCCCAGCATTTT	CASSVEVTPAPQHF
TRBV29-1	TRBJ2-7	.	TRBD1	TGCAGCGTTGTTGGGACAGGGGGTCAGTCCTACGAGCAGTACTTC	CSVVGTGGQSYEQYF
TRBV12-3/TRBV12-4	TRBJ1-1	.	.	TGTGCCAGCAACAAGAACACTGAAGCTTTCTTT	CASNKNTEAFF
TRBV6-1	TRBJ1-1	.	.	TGTGCCAGCAGTGAAGACCCCCAGGGGTGGTGGGGGAACACTGAAGCTTTCTTT	CASSEDPQGWWGNTEAFF
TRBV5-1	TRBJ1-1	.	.	TGCGCCAGCAGCTTGGACCAGATTAACACTGAAGCTTTCTTT	CASSLDQINTEAFF
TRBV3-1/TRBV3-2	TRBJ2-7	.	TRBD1	TGTGCCAGCAGCCAAGCCCCGGGACAGGGATACGAGCAGTACTTC	CASSQAPGQGYEQYF
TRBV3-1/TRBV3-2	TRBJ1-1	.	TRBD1	TGTGCCAGCAGCCACGGACAGGGAGGCACTGAAGCTTTCTTT	CASSHGQGGTEAFF
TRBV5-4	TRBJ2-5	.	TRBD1	TGTGCCAGCAGCCACTCGGGACAGGGGAAAGGTTCGGGAGAGACCCAGTACTTC	CASSHSGQGKGSGETQYF
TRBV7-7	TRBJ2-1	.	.	TGTGCCAGCAGCTTTGGGGCGGATTCCTACAATGAGCAGTTCTTC	CASSFGADSYNEQFF
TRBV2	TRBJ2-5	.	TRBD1	TGTGCCAGCGGGTTACAGGGGCAAGAGGCCCAGTACTTC	CASGLQGQEAQYF
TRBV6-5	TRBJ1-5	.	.	TGTGCCAGCAGTTACTCGGGGCCATATAGCAATCAGCCCCAGCATTTT	CASSYSGPYSNQPQHF
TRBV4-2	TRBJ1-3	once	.	TGTGCCAGCAGCCAAGATCCAGGGGACGGAAACACCATATATTTT	CASSQDPGDGNTIYF
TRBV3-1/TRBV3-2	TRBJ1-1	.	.	TGTGCCAGCACCGACGGGAGGAACACTGAAGCTTTCTTT	CASTDGRNTEAFF
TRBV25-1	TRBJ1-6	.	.	TGTGCCAGCAGTGAATCGAGCAATTCACCCCTCCACTTT	CASSESSNSPLHF
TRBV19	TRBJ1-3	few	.	TGTGCCAGTAGCCCCCTGGACACGAGCTCTGGAAACACCATATATTTT	CASSPLDTSSGNTIYF
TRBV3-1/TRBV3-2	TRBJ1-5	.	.	TGTGCCAGCAGCCCCGGACGGAGGGAGATTCAGCCCCAGCATTTT	CASSPGRREIQPQHF
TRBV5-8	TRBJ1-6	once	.	TGTGCCAGCAGCTTGGGCAGGAACAATAATTCACCCCTCCACTTT	CASSLGRNNNSPLHF
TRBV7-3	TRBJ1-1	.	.	TGTGCCAGCAGCTCGTCGGACAGCTCCACTGAAGCTTTCTTT	CASSSSDSSTEAFF
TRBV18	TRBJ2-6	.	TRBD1	TGTGCCAGCAGTCAACAGGGGTTCGGGGCCAACGTCCTGACTTTC	CASSQQGFGANVLTF
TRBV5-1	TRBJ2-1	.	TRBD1	TGCGCCAGCAGCCCGACAGGGGACTCCTACAATGAGCAGTTCTTC	CASSPTGDSYNEQFF
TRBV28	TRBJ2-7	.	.	TGTGCCACCTATAAGCCCGGGGTACTTTACGAGCAGTACTTC	CATYKPGVLYEQYF
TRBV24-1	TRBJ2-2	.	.	TGTGCCACCAGTGATTCCCACAGGGTAGGGGAGCTGTTTTTT	CATSDSHRVGELFF
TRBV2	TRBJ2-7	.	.	TGTGCCAGCAGTGTTAATCGTCGAGAGGAGCAGTACTTC	CASSVNRREEQYF
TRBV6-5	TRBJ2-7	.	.	TGTGCCAGCAGTCACACAGGCTACGAGCAGTACTTC	CASSHTGYEQYF
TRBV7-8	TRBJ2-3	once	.	TGTGCCAGCAGCCCGACGGACAGGGGAGAGGCTAGCGGGAGACGGAATACGCAGTATTTT	CASSPTDRGEASGRRNTQYF
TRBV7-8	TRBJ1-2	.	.	TGTGCCAGCAGCTCACAGGGTTATGGCTACACCTTC	CASSSQGYGYTF
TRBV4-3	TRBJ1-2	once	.	TGCGCCAGCAGCCAAGAGCGACAGTCCTCTAACTATGGCTACACCTTC	CASSQERQSSNYGYTF
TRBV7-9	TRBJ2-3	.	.	TGTGCCAGCAGCTTACAAGGGGGTGTCACAGATACGCAGTATTTT	CASSLQGGVTDTQYF
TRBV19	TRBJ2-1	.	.	TGTGCCAGTAGCCGCGACCGGGGTAATGAGCAGTTCTTC	CASSRDRGNEQFF
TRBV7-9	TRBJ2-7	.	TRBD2	TGTGCCAGCAGCGATAGGTGGGAGGGTAGCTCCTACGAGCAGTACTTC	CASSDRWEGSSYEQYF
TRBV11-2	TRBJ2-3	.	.	TGTGCCAGCACCCAGAGCACAGATACGCAGTATTTT	CASTQSTDTQYF
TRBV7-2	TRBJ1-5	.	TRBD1	TGTGCCAGCAGCGCTACAGGGGAGCGGCAGCCCCAGCATTTT	CASSATGERQPQHF